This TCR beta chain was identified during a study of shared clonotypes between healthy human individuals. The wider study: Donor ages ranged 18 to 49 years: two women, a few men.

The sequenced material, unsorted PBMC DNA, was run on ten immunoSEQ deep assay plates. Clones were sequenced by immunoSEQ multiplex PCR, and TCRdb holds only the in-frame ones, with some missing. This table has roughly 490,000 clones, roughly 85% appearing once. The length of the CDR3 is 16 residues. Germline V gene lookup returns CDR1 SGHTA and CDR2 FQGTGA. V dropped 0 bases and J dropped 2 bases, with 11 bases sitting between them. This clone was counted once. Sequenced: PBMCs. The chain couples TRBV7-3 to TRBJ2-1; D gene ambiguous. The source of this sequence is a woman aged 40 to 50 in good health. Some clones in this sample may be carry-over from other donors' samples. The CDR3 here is CASSLTFRLAYNEQFF. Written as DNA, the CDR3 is TGTGCCAGCAGCTTAACGTTTCGGCTAGCCTACAATGAGCAGTTCTTC.